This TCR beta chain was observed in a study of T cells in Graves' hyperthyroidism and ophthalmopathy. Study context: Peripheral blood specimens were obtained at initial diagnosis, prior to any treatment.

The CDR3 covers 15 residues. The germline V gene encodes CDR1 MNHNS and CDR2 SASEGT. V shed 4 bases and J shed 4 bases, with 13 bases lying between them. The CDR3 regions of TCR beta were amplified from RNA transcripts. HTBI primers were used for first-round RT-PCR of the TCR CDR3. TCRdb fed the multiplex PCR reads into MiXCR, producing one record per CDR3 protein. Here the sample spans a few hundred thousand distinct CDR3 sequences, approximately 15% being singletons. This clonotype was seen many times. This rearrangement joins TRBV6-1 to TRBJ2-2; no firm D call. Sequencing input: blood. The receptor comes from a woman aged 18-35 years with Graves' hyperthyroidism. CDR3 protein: CASSVRMASTGELFF. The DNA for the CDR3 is TGTGCCAGCAGTGTTAGGATGGCTTCCACCGGGGAGCTGTTTTTT.